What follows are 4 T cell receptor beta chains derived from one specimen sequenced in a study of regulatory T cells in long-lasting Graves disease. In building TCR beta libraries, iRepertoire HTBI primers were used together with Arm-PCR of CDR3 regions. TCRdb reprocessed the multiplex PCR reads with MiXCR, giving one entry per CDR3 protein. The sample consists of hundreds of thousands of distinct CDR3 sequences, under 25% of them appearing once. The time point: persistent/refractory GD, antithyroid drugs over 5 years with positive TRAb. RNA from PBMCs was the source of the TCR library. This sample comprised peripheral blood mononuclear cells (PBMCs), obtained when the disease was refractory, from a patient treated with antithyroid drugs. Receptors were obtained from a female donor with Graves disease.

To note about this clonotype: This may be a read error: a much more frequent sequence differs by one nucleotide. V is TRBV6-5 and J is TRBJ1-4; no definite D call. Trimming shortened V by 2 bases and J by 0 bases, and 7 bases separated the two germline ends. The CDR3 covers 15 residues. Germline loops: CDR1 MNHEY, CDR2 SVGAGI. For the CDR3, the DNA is TGTGCCAGCAGTTACCCAAGAGCAACTAATGAAAAACTGTTTTTT. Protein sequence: CASSYPRATNEKLFF.

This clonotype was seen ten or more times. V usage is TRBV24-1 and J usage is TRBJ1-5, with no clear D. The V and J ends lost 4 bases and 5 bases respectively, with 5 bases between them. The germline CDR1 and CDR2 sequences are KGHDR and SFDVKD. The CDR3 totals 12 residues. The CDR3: CATSDPDQPQHF. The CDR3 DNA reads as TGTGCCACCAGTGACCCCGATCAGCCCCAGCATTTT.

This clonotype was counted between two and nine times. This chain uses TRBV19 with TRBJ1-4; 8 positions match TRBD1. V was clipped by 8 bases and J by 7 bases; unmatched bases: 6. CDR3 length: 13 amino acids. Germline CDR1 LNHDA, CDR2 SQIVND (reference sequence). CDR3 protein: CASWDRTPEKLFF. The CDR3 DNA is TGTGCCAGTTGGGACAGGACCCCTGAAAAACTGTTTTTT.

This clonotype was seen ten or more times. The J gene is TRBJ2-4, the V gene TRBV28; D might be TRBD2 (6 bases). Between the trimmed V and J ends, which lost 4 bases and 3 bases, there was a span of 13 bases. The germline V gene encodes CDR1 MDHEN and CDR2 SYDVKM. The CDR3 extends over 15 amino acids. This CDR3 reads CASSSQAGGKNIQYF. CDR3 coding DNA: TGTGCCAGCAGTTCCCAGGCCGGGGGCAAAAACATTCAGTACTTC.